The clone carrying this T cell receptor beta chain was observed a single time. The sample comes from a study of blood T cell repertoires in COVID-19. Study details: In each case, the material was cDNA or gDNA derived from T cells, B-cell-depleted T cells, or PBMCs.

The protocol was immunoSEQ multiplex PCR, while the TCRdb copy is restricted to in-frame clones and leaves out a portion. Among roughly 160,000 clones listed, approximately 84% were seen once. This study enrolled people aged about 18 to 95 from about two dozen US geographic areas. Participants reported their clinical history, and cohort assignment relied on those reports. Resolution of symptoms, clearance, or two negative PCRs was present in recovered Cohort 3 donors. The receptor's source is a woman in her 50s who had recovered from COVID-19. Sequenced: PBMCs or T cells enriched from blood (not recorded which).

Written as DNA, the CDR3 is TGTGCCAGTAGTATCGACAGGGAGAATGGCTACACCTTC. Translating gives CASSIDRENGYTF. The genes are TRBV19 and TRBJ1-2, with 7 nucleotides matching TRBD1. The CDR3 totals 13 residues. CDR1 and CDR2 from the germline V gene are LNHDA and SQIVND (reference sequence). V shed 3 bases and J 6 bases; nucleotides not matched to a gene: 4.